There are many counts of the clone carrying this TCR beta chain. The data were taken from a study of T cells after yellow fever vaccination. The study's findings and limits: Abundant clonotypes from the bulk population could get into FACS-sorted repertoires as contaminants.

5'RACE template switching added a universal primer site and UMIs to TCR cDNA. MiXCR was run by TCRdb on the 5' RACE reads, yielding one entry per CDR3 protein. The sample contains around 25,000 distinct CDR3 sequences, over 3.5% of which appear only once. Germline V gene sequence: CDR1 SGHTA, CDR2 FQGNSA. With 4 bases clipped from V and 7 bases from J, the junction kept 7 bases outside the gene matches. The CDR3 contains 16 residues. The clonotype originates from a man aged 18 to 29 who received the YFV17D yellow fever vaccine. The rearrangement links TRBV7-2 to TRBJ2-1; 13 nucleotides match TRBD2. The sequencing used PBMCs, either bulk or a sorted T-cell subset (CD4+, CD8+, memory, or dextramer-sorted; not recorded which), collected on the day of the yellow fever booster vaccination. CDR3 sequence reads: CASSYPGLAGANEQFF. The CDR3 nucleotides are TGTGCCAGCAGCTATCCAGGACTAGCGGGGGCTAATGAGCAGTTCTTC.